Listed below are T cell receptor beta chains from one sample, sequenced in a study of blood T cell repertoires in COVID-19. TCRdb keeps only in-frame clones here, not all; method: immunoSEQ multiplex PCR. This table has around 160,000 clones, more than 85% appearing once. What was sequenced was peripheral blood. The source of these receptors is an older woman with COVID-19, enrolled during active disease. Each CDR3 is given with its conserved first and last residue. D genes are given only for firm matches. Only some rows state a clone size, as once, few, many or a class for expanded clones.

J gene: TRBJ2-2; clone size: few; V gene: TRBV19; D gene: NA; CDR3 protein: CASSTRQTNTGELFF; CDR3 DNA: TGTGCCAGTAGTACAAGACAGACGAACACCGGGGAGCTGTTTTTT
J gene: TRBJ2-2; clone size: once; V gene: TRBV7-9; D gene: NA; CDR3 protein: CASTRGGQNTGELFF; CDR3 DNA: TGTGCCAGCACCCGAGGGGGACAGAACACCGGGGAGCTGTTTTTT
J gene: TRBJ2-3; clone size: NA; V gene: TRBV2; D gene: TRBD2; CDR3 protein: CARKASGDTDTQYF; CDR3 DNA: TGTGCCCGCAAGGCTAGCGGGGACACAGATACGCAGTATTTT
J gene: TRBJ1-6; clone size: NA; V gene: TRBV6-5; D gene: NA; CDR3 protein: CASTRTVNSPLHF; CDR3 DNA: TGTGCCAGCACTAGGACAGTTAATTCACCCCTCCACTTT
J gene: TRBJ2-3; clone size: NA; V gene: TRBV11-2; D gene: NA; CDR3 protein: CASSPWLPQGSDTQYF; CDR3 DNA: TGTGCCAGCAGCCCCTGGCTCCCCCAGGGCTCAGATACGCAGTATTTT
J gene: TRBJ1-4; clone size: NA; V gene: TRBV28; D gene: TRBD1; CDR3 protein: CASSLTGNEKLFF; CDR3 DNA: TGTGCCAGCAGTTTGACAGGGAATGAAAAACTGTTTTTT
J gene: TRBJ1-4; clone size: NA; V gene: TRBV6-5; D gene: NA; CDR3 protein: CASSYSLGLINEKLFF; CDR3 DNA: TGTGCCAGCAGTTACAGTCTGGGACTGATTAATGAAAAACTGTTTTTT
J gene: TRBJ2-3; clone size: once; V gene: TRBV7-9; D gene: NA; CDR3 protein: CASSPRTDTQYF; CDR3 DNA: TGTGCCAGCAGCCCTCGCACAGATACGCAGTATTTT
J gene: TRBJ1-5; clone size: NA; V gene: TRBV6-1; D gene: NA; CDR3 protein: CASSGRPPLRNQPQHF; CDR3 DNA: TGTGCCAGCAGTGGCCGGCCTCCCCTGAGGAATCAGCCCCAGCATTTT
J gene: TRBJ1-6; clone size: NA; V gene: TRBV19; D gene: NA; CDR3 protein: CASTLGQIQSPLHF; CDR3 DNA: TGTGCCAGTACCCTCGGACAGATACAGTCACCCCTCCACTTT
J gene: TRBJ1-1; clone size: once; V gene: TRBV6-5; D gene: NA; CDR3 protein: CASSYGGGMNTEAFF; CDR3 DNA: TGTGCCAGCAGTTACGGCGGGGGGATGAACACTGAAGCTTTCTTT
J gene: TRBJ2-7; clone size: few; V gene: TRBV4-2; D gene: NA; CDR3 protein: CASSQKLDYPYEQYF; CDR3 DNA: TGTGCCAGCAGCCAAAAACTAGATTACCCCTACGAGCAGTACTTC
J gene: TRBJ1-2; clone size: NA; V gene: TRBV19; D gene: NA; CDR3 protein: CASSPFEGSYGYTF; CDR3 DNA: TGTGCCAGTAGCCCTTTTGAGGGAAGCTATGGCTACACCTTC
J gene: TRBJ2-1; clone size: NA; V gene: TRBV24-1; D gene: TRBD2; CDR3 protein: CATSGEERGANNEQFF; CDR3 DNA: TGTGCCACCAGTGGGGAGGAGCGGGGGGCCAACAATGAGCAGTTCTTC
J gene: TRBJ2-6; clone size: NA; V gene: TRBV9; D gene: TRBD1; CDR3 protein: CASSVRGQGTPGANVLTF; CDR3 DNA: TGTGCCAGCAGCGTGAGGGGACAGGGGACTCCTGGGGCCAACGTCCTGACTTTC
J gene: TRBJ1-2; clone size: NA; V gene: TRBV4-2; D gene: NA; CDR3 protein: CASSQTSGTNYGYTF; CDR3 DNA: TGTGCCAGCAGCCAGACCTCAGGGACTAACTATGGCTACACCTTC
J gene: TRBJ2-7; clone size: NA; V gene: TRBV12-3/TRBV12-4; D gene: NA; CDR3 protein: CASSSGGTYEQYF; CDR3 DNA: TGTGCCAGCAGTTCAGGGGGGACCTACGAGCAGTACTTC
J gene: TRBJ1-2; clone size: NA; V gene: TRBV5-6; D gene: TRBD1; CDR3 protein: CASRAGTGLLGGYTF; CDR3 DNA: TGTGCCAGCAGGGCCGGGACAGGACTTTTGGGGGGCTACACCTTC
J gene: TRBJ1-2; clone size: NA; V gene: TRBV7-8; D gene: TRBD1; CDR3 protein: CASSLGGQGVYGYTF; CDR3 DNA: TGTGCCAGCAGCTTAGGGGGACAGGGAGTATATGGCTACACCTTC
J gene: TRBJ2-3; clone size: NA; V gene: TRBV9; D gene: NA; CDR3 protein: CASSVATMTDTQYF; CDR3 DNA: TGTGCCAGCAGCGTAGCGACTATGACAGATACGCAGTATTTT
J gene: TRBJ1-2; clone size: NA; V gene: TRBV19; D gene: NA; CDR3 protein: CASSTTGYPSNYGYTF; CDR3 DNA: TGTGCCAGTAGTACGACAGGTTACCCCTCTAACTATGGCTACACCTTC
J gene: TRBJ1-6; clone size: NA; V gene: TRBV6-5; D gene: NA; CDR3 protein: CASSYQNNSPLHF; CDR3 DNA: TGTGCCAGCAGTTACCAAAATAATTCACCCCTCCACTTT
J gene: TRBJ2-7; clone size: few; V gene: TRBV10-1; D gene: TRBD2; CDR3 protein: CASRALAGGYEQYF; CDR3 DNA: TGCGCCAGCAGGGCCCTAGCGGGGGGCTACGAGCAGTACTTC
J gene: TRBJ1-5; clone size: once; V gene: TRBV3-1/TRBV3-2; D gene: NA; CDR3 protein: CASSQRERGNQPQHF; CDR3 DNA: TGTGCCAGCAGCCAAAGGGAGAGAGGCAATCAGCCCCAGCATTTT
J gene: TRBJ1-1; clone size: NA; V gene: TRBV5-1; D gene: NA; CDR3 protein: CASSFTEMNTEAFF; CDR3 DNA: TGCGCCAGCAGCTTTACAGAGATGAACACTGAAGCTTTCTTT
J gene: TRBJ2-1; clone size: NA; V gene: TRBV27; D gene: TRBD1; CDR3 protein: CASSSRTGKWNEQFF; CDR3 DNA: TGTGCCAGCAGTTCCCGGACAGGGAAATGGAATGAGCAGTTCTTC
J gene: TRBJ1-6; clone size: NA; V gene: TRBV5-1; D gene: NA; CDR3 protein: CASSFLGQGIVNSPLHF; CDR3 DNA: TGCGCCAGCAGCTTCTTAGGGCAGGGAATTGTTAATTCACCCCTCCACTTT
J gene: TRBJ2-3; clone size: NA; V gene: TRBV30; D gene: NA; CDR3 protein: CAWSTRTRTDTQYF; CDR3 DNA: TGTGCCTGGAGTACCCGAACTAGGACAGATACGCAGTATTTT
J gene: TRBJ2-7; clone size: NA; V gene: TRBV9; D gene: TRBD2; CDR3 protein: CASSVGLAGGRDEQYF; CDR3 DNA: TGTGCCAGCAGCGTAGGCCTAGCGGGGGGGCGAGACGAGCAGTACTTC
J gene: TRBJ1-1; clone size: once; V gene: TRBV9; D gene: NA; CDR3 protein: CASSPRVGSMNTEAFF; CDR3 DNA: TGTGCCAGCAGCCCACGGGTAGGCAGCATGAACACTGAAGCTTTCTTT
J gene: TRBJ2-7; clone size: NA; V gene: TRBV7-3; D gene: NA; CDR3 protein: CASSLNAGRNPSYEQYF; CDR3 DNA: TGTGCCAGCAGCTTAAACGCTGGCAGGAATCCCTCCTACGAGCAGTACTTC